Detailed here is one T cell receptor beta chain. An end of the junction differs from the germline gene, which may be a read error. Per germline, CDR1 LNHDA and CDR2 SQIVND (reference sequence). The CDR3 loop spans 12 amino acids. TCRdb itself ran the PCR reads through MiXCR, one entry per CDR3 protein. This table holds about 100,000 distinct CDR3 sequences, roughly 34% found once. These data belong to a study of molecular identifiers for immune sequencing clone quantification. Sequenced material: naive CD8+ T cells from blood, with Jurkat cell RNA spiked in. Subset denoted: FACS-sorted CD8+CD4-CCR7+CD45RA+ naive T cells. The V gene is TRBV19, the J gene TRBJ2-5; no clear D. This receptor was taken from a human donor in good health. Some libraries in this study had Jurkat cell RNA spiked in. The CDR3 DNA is TGTGCCAGCTCTGCGTACCAAGAGCCCCAGTACTTC. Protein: CASSAYQEPQYF.